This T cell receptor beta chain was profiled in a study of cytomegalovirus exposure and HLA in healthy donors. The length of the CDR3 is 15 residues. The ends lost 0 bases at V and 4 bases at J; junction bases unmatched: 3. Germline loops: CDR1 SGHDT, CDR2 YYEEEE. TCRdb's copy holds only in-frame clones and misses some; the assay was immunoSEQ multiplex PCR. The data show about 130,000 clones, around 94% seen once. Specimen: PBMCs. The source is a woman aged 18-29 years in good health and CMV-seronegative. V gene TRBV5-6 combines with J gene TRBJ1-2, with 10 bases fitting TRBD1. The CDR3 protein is CASSLADRGIYGYTF. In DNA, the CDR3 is TGTGCCAGCAGCTTGGCGGACAGGGGGATCTATGGCTACACCTTC.